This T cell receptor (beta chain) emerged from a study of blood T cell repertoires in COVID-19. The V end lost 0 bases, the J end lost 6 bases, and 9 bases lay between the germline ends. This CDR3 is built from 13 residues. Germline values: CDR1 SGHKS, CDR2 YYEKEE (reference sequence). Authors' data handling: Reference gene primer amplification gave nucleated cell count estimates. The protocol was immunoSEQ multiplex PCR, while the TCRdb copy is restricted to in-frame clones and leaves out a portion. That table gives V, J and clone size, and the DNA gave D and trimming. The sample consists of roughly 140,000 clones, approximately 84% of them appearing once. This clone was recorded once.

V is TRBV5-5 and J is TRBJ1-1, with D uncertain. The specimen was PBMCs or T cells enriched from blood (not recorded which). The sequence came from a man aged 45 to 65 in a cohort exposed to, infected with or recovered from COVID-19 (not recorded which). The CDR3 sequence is CASSLATVAEAFF. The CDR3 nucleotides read TGTGCCAGCAGCTTGGCCACTGTGGCTGAAGCTTTCTTT. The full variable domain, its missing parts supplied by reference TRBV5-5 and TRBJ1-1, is DAGVTQSPTHLIKTRGQQVTLRCSPISGHKSVSWYQQVLGQGPQFIFQYYEKEERGRGNFPDRFSARQFPNYSSELNVNALLLGDSALYLCASSLATVAEAFFGQGTRLTVV.